This TCR beta chain stems from a study of blood T cell repertoires in COVID-19. Repertoires were generated with immunoSEQ multiplex PCR, while TCRdb's copy carries only in-frame clones and drops some. The sample consists of 150,000 to 250,000 clones, approximately 82% of them appearing once. CDR3 size: 12 residues. V lost 7 bases to trimming and J lost 7 bases; unmatched junction nucleotides: 6. The receptor was derived from a human donor with acute or convalescent COVID-19. The donor label of this sample is uncertain. The source material was peripheral blood. The chain employs TRBV12-3 or TRBV12-4 and TRBJ1-2, with 7 bases fitting TRBD1. CDR3 DNA sequence: TGTGCCAGCATCTTTAGACAGGGTGGCTACACCTTC. The encoded protein is CASIFRQGGYTF.